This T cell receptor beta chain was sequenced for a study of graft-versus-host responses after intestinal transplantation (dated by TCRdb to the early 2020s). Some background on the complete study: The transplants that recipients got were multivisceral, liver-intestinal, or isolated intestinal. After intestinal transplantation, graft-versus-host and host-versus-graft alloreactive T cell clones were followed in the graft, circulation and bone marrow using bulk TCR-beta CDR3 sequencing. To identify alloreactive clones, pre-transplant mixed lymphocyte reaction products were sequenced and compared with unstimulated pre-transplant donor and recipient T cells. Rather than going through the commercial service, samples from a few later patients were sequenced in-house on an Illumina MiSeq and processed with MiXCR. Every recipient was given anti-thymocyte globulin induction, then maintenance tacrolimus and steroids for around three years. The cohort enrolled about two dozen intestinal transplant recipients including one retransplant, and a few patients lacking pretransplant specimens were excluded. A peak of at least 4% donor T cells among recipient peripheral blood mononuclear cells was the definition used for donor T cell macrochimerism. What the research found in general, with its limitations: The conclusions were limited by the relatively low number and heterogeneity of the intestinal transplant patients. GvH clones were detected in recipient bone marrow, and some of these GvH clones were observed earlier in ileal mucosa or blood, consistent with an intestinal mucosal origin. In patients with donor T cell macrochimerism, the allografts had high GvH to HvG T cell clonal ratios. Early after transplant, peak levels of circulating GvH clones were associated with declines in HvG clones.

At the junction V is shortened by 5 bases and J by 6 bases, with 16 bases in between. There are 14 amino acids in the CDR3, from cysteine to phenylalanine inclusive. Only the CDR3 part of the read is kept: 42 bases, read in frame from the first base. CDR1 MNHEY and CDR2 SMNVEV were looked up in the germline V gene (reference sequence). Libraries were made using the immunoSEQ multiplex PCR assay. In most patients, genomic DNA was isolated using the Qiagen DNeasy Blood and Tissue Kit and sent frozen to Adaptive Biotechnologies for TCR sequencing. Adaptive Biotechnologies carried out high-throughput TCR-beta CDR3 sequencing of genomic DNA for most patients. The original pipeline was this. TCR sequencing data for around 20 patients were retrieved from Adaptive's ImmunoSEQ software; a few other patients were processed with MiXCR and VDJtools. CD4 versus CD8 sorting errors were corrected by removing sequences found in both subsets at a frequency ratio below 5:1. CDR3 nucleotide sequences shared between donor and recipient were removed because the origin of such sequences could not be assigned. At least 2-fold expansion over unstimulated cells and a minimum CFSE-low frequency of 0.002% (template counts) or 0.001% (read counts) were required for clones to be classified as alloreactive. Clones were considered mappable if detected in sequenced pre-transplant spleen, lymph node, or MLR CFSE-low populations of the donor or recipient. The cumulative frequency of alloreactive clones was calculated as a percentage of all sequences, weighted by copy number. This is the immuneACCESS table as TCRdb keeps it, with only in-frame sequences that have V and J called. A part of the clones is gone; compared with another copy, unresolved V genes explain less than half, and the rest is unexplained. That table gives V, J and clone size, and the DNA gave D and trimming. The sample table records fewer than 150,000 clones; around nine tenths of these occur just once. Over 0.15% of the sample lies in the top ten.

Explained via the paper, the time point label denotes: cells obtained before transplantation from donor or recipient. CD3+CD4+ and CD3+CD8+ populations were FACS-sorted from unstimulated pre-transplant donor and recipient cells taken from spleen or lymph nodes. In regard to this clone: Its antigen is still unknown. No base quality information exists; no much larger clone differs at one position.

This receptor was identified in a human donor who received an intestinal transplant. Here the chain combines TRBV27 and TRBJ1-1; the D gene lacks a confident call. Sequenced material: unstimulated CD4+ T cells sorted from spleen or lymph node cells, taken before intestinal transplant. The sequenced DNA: TGTGCCAGCAGTCCCCAGACCTTTTTTGCTGAAGCTTTCTTT. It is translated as CASSPQTFFAEAFF.